Listed below are T cell receptor beta chains from one sample, sequenced in a study of T cell responses to AZD1222 COVID-19 vaccine. Assay used: immunoSEQ multiplex PCR; TCRdb lists only in-frame clones, some missing. Among 65,000 to 80,000 clones listed, roughly 90% were seen once. This material consisted of peripheral blood, taken on day 0 of AZD1222 vaccination. These receptors all stem from an adult in good health. Both conserved end residues are part of each CDR3. The D gene is left open where the match is weak. Not every row has a clone size; where given, it reads once, few, many or a size class.

.,TRBJ1-2,TRBV5-6,.,15,TGTGCCAGCAAACTTGGGCCCGTAGAGGGGTATGGCTACACCTTC,CASKLGPVEGYGYTF
once,TRBJ2-7,TRBV10-3,.,13,TGTGCCATCAGCGCCCCCGGGAAGTACGAGCAGTACTTC,CAISAPGKYEQYF
.,TRBJ2-7,TRBV18,.,16,TGTGCCAGCTCCCCTTATATGGGGGACCGGGGGTACGAGCAGTACTTC,CASSPYMGDRGYEQYF
.,TRBJ2-3,TRBV5-1,TRBD2,15,TGCGCCAGCAGCTTGTATCTAGCGGGAGCAGATACGCAGTATTTT,CASSLYLAGADTQYF
once,TRBJ2-5,TRBV4-2,.,14,TGTGCCAGCAGCCAAGGGGTCAACCAAGAGACCCAGTACTTC,CASSQGVNQETQYF
.,TRBJ1-4,TRBV19,.,14,TGTGCCAGTACCCACGAGGCAACTAATGAAAAACTGTTTTTT,CASTHEATNEKLFF
.,TRBJ1-5,TRBV24-1,TRBD1,15,TGTGCCACCAGTGATCCGACAGGGGGCAATCAGCCCCAGCATTTT,CATSDPTGGNQPQHF
.,TRBJ2-7,TRBV4-1,TRBD2,19,TGCGCCAGCAGCCAAGTAAGACTAGCTGTCCCTCCTAGCTCCTACGAGCAGTACTTC,CASSQVRLAVPPSSYEQYF
.,TRBJ1-2,TRBV20-1,.,13,TGCAGTGCTAGTCACAGCCCTAACTATGGCTACACCTTC,CSASHSPNYGYTF
.,TRBJ1-1,TRBV27,.,14,TGTGCCAGCAGTCCTTACAGGGCTCGGGCTGAAGCTTTCTTT,CASSPYRARAEAFF
.,TRBJ2-2,TRBV30,.,13,TGTGCCTGGAGGGTGGTCGAACCCGGGGAGCTGTTTTTT,CAWRVVEPGELFF
.,TRBJ1-1,TRBV5-1,TRBD1,16,TGCGCCAGCAGCACCCTCAGACAGGGGCGGAACACTGAAGCTTTCTTT,CASSTLRQGRNTEAFF
.,TRBJ1-6,TRBV13,TRBD1,15,TGTGCCAGCAGCTCAACCGCAGGGGGGGAGACACCCCTCCACTTT,CASSSTAGGETPLHF
.,TRBJ1-1,TRBV12-5,.,18,TGTGCTAGTGGTTTGTACGGGCCCAAACTTTCCTCGAACACTGAAGCTTTCTTT,CASGLYGPKLSSNTEAFF
.,TRBJ2-5,TRBV30,TRBD2,15,TGTGCCTGGAATCTAGCGGGAGGAGGCCAAGAGACCCAGTACTTC,CAWNLAGGGQETQYF
.,TRBJ2-6,TRBV12-2,.,20,TGTGCAAGTCGCTTAGATTCACCGGGACAGACAGCCTCTGGGGCCAACGTCCTGACTTTC,CASRLDSPGQTASGANVLTF
once,TRBJ2-5,TRBV27,TRBD2,16,TGTGCCAGCAGCCAATCCCCAAGCGGGAGCGGAGGGACCCAGTACTTC,CASSQSPSGSGGTQYF
.,TRBJ1-6,TRBV12-5,TRBD1,14,TGTGCTAGTGTTCTGGACAGGGCAACCTCACCCCTCCACTTT,CASVLDRATSPLHF
.,TRBJ1-1,TRBV29-1,.,12,TGCAGCGTTGAAGATTGGGCTCGTGAAGCTTTCTTT,CSVEDWAREAFF
.,TRBJ2-7,TRBV5-1,.,15,TGCGCCAGCAGCGGCGAACAGGGATCTCGGGGCGAGCAGTACTTC,CASSGEQGSRGEQYF
.,TRBJ2-1,TRBV6-6,.,14,TGTGCCAGCTATAAGTTATCCGGCAACAATGAGCAGTTCTTC,CASYKLSGNNEQFF
few,TRBJ1-6,TRBV4-1,.,17,TGCGCCAGCAGCCAACCCATTCGGGGGGCGCGAAATTCACCCCTCCACTTT,CASSQPIRGARNSPLHF